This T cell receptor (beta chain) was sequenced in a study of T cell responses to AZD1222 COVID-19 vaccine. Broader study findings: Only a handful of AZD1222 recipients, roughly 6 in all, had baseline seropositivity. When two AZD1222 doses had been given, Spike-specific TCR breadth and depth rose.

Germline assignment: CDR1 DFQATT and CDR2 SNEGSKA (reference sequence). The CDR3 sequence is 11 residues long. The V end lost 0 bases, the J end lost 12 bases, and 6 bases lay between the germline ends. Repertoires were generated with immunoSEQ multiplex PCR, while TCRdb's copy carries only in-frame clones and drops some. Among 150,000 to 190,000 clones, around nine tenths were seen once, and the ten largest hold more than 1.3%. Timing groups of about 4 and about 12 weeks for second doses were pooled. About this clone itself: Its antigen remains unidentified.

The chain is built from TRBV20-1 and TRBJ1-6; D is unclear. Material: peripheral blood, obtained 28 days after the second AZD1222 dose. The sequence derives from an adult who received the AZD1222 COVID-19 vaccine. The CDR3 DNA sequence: TGCAGTGCTAGAGATCTGGGACCCCTCCACTTT. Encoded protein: CSARDLGPLHF.